This T cell receptor (beta chain) was sequenced for a study of cytomegalovirus exposure and HLA in healthy donors. The table lists this clone with a few counts. The study ran its PCR with 60 Vbeta and 13 Jbeta primers. Some clones are missing from TCRdb's copy, which holds only in-frame ones; the method was immunoSEQ multiplex PCR. The profile shows some 180,000 clones, about 9.4% of them singletons. The receptor was isolated from a woman aged 25 to 45 in good health and CMV-seropositive. Sample: PBMCs.

The CDR3 loop reads CASSQVLGVEAKNIQYF. Here the CDR3 DNA reads TGTGCCAGCAGCCAAGTTTTAGGGGTCGAAGCCAAAAACATTCAGTACTTC. The chain has TRBV4-2 and TRBJ2-4, with D maybe TRBD1 (5 bases). This CDR3 spans 17 amino acids. Germline CDR1 and CDR2: LGHNA and YNFKEQ. V was cut by 1 base and J by 0 bases, with 13 bases left in between.